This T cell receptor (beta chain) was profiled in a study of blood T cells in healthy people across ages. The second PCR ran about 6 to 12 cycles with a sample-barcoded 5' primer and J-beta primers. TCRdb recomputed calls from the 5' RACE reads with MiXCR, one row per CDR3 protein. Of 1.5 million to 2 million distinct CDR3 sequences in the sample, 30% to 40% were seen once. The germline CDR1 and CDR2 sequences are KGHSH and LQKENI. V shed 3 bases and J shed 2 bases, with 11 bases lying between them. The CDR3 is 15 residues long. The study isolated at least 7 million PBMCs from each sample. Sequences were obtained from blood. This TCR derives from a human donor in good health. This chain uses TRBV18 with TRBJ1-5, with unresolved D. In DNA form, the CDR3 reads TGTGCCAGCTCACCGCAGGATTTGGGCAATCAGCCCCAGCATTTT. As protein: CASSPQDLGNQPQHF.